This T cell receptor beta chain was sequenced in a study of blood T cell repertoires in COVID-19. The CDR3 consists of 15 residues. Germline assignment: CDR1 GTSNPN and CDR2 SVGIG (reference sequence). V shed 2 bases and J shed 9 bases, with 22 bases lying between them. Only in-frame clones appear in the TCRdb table, and some are missing; sequencing was by immunoSEQ multiplex PCR. The sample contains more than 200,000 clones, around nine tenths of which appear only once. The study drew participants aged roughly 18 to 95 years from fewer than 30 US areas. Either two negative PCRs, clearance, or symptom resolution qualified Cohort 3 donors as recovered.

The rearrangement links TRBV30 to TRBJ1-2, with D maybe TRBD1 (6 bases). This clonotype was obtained from a woman aged 50 to 65 who had recovered from COVID-19. The specimen was PBMCs or T cells enriched from blood (not recorded which). CDR3 sequence: CAWSLGTRNGVSYTF. The CDR3 DNA is TGTGCCTGGAGTCTAGGGACAAGAAACGGGGTGAGCTACACCTTC.